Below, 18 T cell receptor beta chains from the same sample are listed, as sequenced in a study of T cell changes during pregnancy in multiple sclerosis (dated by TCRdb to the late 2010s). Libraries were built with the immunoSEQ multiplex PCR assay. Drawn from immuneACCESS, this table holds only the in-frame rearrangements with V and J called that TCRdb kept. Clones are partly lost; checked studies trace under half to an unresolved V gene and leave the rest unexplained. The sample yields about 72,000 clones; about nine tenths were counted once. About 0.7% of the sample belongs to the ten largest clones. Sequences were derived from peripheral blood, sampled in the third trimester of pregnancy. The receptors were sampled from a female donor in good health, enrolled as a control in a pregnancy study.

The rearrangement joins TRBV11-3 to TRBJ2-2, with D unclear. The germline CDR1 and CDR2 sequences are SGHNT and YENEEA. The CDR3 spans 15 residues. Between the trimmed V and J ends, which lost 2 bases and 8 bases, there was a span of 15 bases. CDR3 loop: CASSLSAGIGGELFF. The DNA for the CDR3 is TGTGCCAGCAGCTTATCAGCAGGAATTGGGGGGGAGCTGTTTTTT.

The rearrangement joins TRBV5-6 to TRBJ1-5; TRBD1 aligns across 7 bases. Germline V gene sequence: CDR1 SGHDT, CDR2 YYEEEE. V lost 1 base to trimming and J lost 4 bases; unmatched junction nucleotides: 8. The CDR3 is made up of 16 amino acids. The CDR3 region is CASSLKGAPRNQPQHF. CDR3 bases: TGTGCCAGCAGCTTGAAGGGGGCCCCAAGAAATCAGCCCCAGCATTTT.

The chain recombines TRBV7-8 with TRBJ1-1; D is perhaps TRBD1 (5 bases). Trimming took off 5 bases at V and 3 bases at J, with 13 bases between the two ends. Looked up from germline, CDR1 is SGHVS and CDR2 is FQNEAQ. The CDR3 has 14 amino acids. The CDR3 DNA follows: TGTGCCAGCAGCAAAAGGGGCTGGGACACTGAAGCTTTCTTT. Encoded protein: CASSKRGWDTEAFF.

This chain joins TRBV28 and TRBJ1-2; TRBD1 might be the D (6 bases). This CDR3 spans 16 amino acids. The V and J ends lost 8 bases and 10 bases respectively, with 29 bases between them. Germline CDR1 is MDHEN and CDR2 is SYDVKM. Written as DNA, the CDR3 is TGTGCCAGCCTTCTCAAACGGGGAGGGGGACTCTGGGTCTACACCTTC. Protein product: CASLLKRGGGLWVYTF.

The CDR3, as DNA: TGTGCCAGTAGAAAACAGGCGATGAACACTGAAGCTTTCTTT. This encodes CASRKQAMNTEAFF. The chain is built from TRBV19 and TRBJ1-1; TRBD1 is a possible D gene (5 bases). The CDR3 covers 14 residues. Germline lookup yields CDR1 LNHDA and CDR2 SQIVND (reference sequence). The V end was cut by 6 bases, the J end by 0 bases, with 11 bases between.

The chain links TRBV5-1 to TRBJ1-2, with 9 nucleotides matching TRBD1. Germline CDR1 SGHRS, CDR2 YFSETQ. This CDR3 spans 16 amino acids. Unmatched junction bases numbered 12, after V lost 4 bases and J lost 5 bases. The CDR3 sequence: CASSPVLGQGLYGYTF. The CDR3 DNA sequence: TGCGCCAGCAGCCCTGTTTTGGGACAGGGATTATATGGCTACACCTTC. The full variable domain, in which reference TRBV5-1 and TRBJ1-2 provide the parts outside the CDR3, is KAGVTQTPRYLIKTRGQQVTLSCSPISGHRSVSWYQQTPGQGLQFLFEYFSETQRNKGNFPGRFSGRQFSNSRSEMNVSTLELGDSALYLCASSPVLGQGLYGYTFGSGTRLTVV.

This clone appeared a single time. The CDR3, as DNA: TGTGCCAGCAGTTCAAGGCGCGCCCGGGAGGTCACAGATACGCAGTATTTT. The encoded protein is CASSSRRAREVTDTQYF. This chain uses TRBV27 with TRBJ2-3, with TRBD2 matching 7 bases. The CDR3 covers 17 residues. V was clipped by 4 bases and J by 2 bases; unmatched bases: 12. CDR1 MNHEY and CDR2 SMNVEV come from the germline V gene (reference sequence).

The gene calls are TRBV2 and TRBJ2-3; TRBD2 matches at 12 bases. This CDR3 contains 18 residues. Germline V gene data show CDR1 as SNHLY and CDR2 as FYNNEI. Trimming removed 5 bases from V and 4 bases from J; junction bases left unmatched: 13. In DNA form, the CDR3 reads TGTGCCAGCAGTCGCTCGACCGGACTAGCGGGGTCGGCAGATACGCAGTATTTT. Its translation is CASSRSTGLAGSADTQYF.

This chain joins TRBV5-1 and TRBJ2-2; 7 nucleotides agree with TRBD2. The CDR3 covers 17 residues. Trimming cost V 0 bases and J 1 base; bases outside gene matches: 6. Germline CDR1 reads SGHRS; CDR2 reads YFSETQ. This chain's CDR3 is CASSLGAGVQNTGELFF. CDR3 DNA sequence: TGCGCCAGCAGCTTGGGCGCGGGGGTCCAGAACACCGGGGAGCTGTTTTTT.

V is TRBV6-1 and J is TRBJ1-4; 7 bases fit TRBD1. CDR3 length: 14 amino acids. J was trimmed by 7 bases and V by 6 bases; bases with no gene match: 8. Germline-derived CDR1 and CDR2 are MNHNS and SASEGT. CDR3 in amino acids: CASRFRGKGEKLFF. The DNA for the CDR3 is TGTGCCAGCAGGTTCAGGGGGAAGGGTGAAAAACTGTTTTTT.

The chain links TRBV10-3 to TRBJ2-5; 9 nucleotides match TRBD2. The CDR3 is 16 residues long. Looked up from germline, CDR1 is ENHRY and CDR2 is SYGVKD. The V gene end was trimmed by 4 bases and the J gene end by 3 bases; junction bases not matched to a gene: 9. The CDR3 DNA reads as TGTGCCATCAGTGGCCGACTAGCGGCTACGGAAGAGACCCAGTACTTC. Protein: CAISGRLAATEETQYF.

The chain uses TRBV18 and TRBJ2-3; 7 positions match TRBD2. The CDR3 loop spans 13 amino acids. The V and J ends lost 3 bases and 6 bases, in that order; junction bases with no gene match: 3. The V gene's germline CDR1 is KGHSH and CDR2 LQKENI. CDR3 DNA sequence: TGTGCCAGCTCACCCGGACTAGGGGATACGCAGTATTTT. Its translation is CASSPGLGDTQYF.

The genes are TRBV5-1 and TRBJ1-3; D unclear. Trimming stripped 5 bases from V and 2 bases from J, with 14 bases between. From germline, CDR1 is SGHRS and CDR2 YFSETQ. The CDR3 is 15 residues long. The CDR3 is CASSPHSSAGNTIYF. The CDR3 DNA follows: TGCGCCAGCAGTCCTCATAGTTCGGCTGGAAACACCATATATTTT.

The CDR3 sequence is CASSYTGAVTEAFF. In DNA form, the CDR3 reads TGTGCCAGCAGTTACACAGGGGCCGTCACTGAAGCTTTCTTT. The rearrangement joins TRBV6-5 to TRBJ1-1; TRBD1 matches 7 bases. Germline loops: CDR1 MNHEY, CDR2 SVGAGI. The CDR3 is made up of 14 amino acids. J gave up 4 bases and V 2 bases, and 4 bases lay outside the gene matches.

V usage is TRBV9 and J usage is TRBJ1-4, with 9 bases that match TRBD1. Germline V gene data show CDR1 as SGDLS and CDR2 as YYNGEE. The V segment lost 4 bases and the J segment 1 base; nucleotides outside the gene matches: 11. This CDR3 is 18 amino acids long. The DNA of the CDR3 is TGTGCCAGCAGCCCAACCGGGACAGGGATGCGAACTAATGAAAAACTGTTTTTT. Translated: CASSPTGTGMRTNEKLFF.

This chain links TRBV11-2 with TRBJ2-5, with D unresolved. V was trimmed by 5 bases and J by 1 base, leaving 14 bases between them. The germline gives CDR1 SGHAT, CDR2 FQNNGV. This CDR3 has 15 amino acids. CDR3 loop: CASSPLVLIQETQYF. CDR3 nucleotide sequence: TGTGCCAGCAGCCCCTTAGTCCTGATCCAAGAGACCCAGTACTTC.

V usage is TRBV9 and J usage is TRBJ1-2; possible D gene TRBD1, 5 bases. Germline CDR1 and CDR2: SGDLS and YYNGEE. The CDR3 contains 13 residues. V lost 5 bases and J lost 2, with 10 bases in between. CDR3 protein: CASRKTENYGYTF. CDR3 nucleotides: TGTGCCAGCAGGAAGACAGAGAACTATGGCTACACCTTC.

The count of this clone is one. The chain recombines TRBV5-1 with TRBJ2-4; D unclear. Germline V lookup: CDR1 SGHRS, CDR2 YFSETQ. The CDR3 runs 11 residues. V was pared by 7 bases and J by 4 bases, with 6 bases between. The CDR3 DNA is TGCGCCAGCCAGGAAAAAAACATTCAGTACTTC. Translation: CASQEKNIQYF.